The sequence of this T cell receptor (beta chain) was determined in a study of control samples from healthy donors and cancer patients (dated by TCRdb to about 2020). The protocol used for the library was the immunoSEQ multiplex PCR assay. Here the immuneACCESS table is served through TCRdb, limited to in-frame sequences with V and J called. Missing clones are a known gap in these copies; in checked studies unresolved V genes cover under half, and the rest lacks a known reason. Within this sample are 70,000 to 100,000 clones, with about 89% of them counted one time only. About 7.6% of the sample is in the top ten clones. This clone was observed once. The clone's antigen remains unknown. No base-level quality is on record; no much larger clone is a single base apart. CDR1 and CDR2 are read off the germline V gene as SGHRS and YFSETQ. V was cut back by 5 bases and J by 0 bases, leaving a gap of 21 bases between them. From the cysteine through the phenylalanine, the CDR3 covers 17 amino acids. Only CDR3 DNA remains: 51 bases, in frame from the first base.

This TCR was sampled from a woman aged 55-69 years in good health. Sequencing was performed on blood. Recombination connected TRBV5-1 to TRBJ2-7; TRBD1 might be the D gene, on 5 matching bases. The CDR3: CASSSKNGAFTSYEQYF. The DNA sequence reads TGCGCCAGCAGTTCAAAGAATGGGGCCTTCACCTCCTACGAGCAGTACTTC.